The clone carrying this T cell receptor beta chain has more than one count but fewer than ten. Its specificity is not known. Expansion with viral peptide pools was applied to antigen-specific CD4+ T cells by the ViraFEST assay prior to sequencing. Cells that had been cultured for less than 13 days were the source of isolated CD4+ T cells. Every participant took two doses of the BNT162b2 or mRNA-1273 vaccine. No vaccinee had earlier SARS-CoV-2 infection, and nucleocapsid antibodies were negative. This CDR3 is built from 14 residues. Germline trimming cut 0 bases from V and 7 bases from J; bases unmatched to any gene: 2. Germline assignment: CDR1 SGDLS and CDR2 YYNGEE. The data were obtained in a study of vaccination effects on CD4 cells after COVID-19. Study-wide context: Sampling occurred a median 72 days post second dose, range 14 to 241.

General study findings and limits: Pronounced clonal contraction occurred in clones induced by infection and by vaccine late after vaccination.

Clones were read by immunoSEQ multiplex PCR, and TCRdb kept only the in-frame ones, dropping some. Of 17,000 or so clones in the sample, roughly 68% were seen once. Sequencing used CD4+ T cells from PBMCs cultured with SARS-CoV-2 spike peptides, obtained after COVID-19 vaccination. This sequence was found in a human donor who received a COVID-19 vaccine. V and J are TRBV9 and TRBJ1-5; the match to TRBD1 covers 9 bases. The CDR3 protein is CASSVGDRGQPQHF. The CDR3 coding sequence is TGTGCCAGCAGCGTAGGAGACAGGGGGCAGCCCCAGCATTTT.